These 8 T cell receptor beta chains were sequenced from one sample in a study of cytomegalovirus exposure and HLA in healthy donors. The PCR had 60 Vbeta and 13 Jbeta primers. Repertoires were generated with immunoSEQ multiplex PCR, while TCRdb's copy carries only in-frame clones and drops some. The table includes 130,000 to 150,000 clones, roughly three quarters detected once. Sample: PBMCs. Source of these receptors: a woman aged 45-65 years in good health and CMV-seronegative.

V and J are TRBV6-5 and TRBJ2-5; TRBD2 is a possible D gene (5 bases). Trimming took 2 bases from V and 11 from J, leaving 9 bases between them. Per the germline V gene, CDR1 is MNHEY and CDR2 is SVGAGI. The CDR3 is 11 residues long. CDR3 residues: CASSYEREQYF. CDR3 DNA: TGTGCCAGCAGTTACGAAAGGGAGCAGTACTTC.

As concerns this clone: This sample also contains other DNA sequences that code for the same CDR3. The chain couples TRBV6-1 to TRBJ1-2; a possible D gene is TRBD1 (6 bases). This CDR3 comprises 12 residues. Trimming took off 6 bases at V and 2 bases at J, with 7 bases between the two ends. The germline CDR1 and CDR2 sequences are MNHNS and SASEGT. The CDR3 bases are TGTGCCAGCAGCGACAGGAACTATGGCTACACCTTC. Protein sequence: CASSDRNYGYTF.

This chain joins TRBV7-2 and TRBJ2-3; the match to TRBD2 covers 7 bases. CDR3 length equals 15 residues. Germline CDR1 reads SGHTA; CDR2 reads FQGNSA. V shed 1 base and J 5 bases; nucleotides not matched to a gene: 6. CDR3 DNA: TGTGCCAGCAGCTTAGTGAGTCGGGGGGTAGATACGCAGTATTTT. Protein: CASSLVSRGVDTQYF.

The chain couples TRBV1 to TRBJ1-5. TRBV1 is a known pseudogene. CDR3 length equals 15 residues. The CDR3 nucleotides are TGCACCAGCAGGACGATGAGGGATGGCAATCAGCCCCAGCATTTT. It encodes CTSRTMRDGNQPQHF.

This clone was picked up a small number of times. The CDR3 DNA sequence: TGTGCCAGCAGCGGTCCGGGACAGACCTACGAGCAGTACTTC. Amino acid sequence: CASSGPGQTYEQYF. The rearrangement links TRBV5-6 to TRBJ2-7; 7 bases are shared with TRBD1. Per germline, CDR1 SGHDT and CDR2 YYEEEE. The CDR3 is made up of 14 amino acids. The J segment lost 2 bases and the V segment lost 4 bases, leaving 6 bases of the junction unmatched.

This clone was detected a few times. The chain links TRBV19 to TRBJ1-1; D might be TRBD1 (5 bases). CDR1 LNHDA and CDR2 SQIVND come from the germline V gene (reference sequence). Deletions cut 5 bases from V and 3 bases from J, with 16 bases between. The CDR3 is 15 residues long. CDR3 region: CASSPQSQGDTEAFF. The CDR3 DNA sequence: TGTGCCAGTAGTCCACAATCACAAGGGGACACTGAAGCTTTCTTT.

The gene calls are TRBV19 and TRBJ2-5, with TRBD1 as a possible D gene (6 bases). Germline CDR1 reads LNHDA; CDR2 reads SQIVND (reference sequence). The CDR3 spans 14 residues. The V and J ends lost 5 bases and 3 bases respectively, with 13 bases between them. CDR3 region: CASSPLGHEETQYF. The CDR3 DNA sequence: TGTGCCAGTAGTCCACTGGGACATGAAGAGACCCAGTACTTC.

This chain links TRBV7-2 with TRBJ2-7; perhaps TRBD2 as D (6 bases). CDR3 length equals 12 residues. In germline, CDR1 is SGHTA, CDR2 FQGNSA. V gave up 5 bases and J gave up 4 bases, with 9 bases separating them. The CDR3 DNA reads as TGTGCCAGCAGCATGGGACTTTACGAGCAGTACTTC. Amino acids: CASSMGLYEQYF.